This T cell receptor beta chain appears in the sequencing data of a study of T cell responses to AZD1222 COVID-19 vaccine. Whole-study context: Analysis merged second doses at about 4 or about 12 weeks. The study, taken as a whole, reports: Researchers report vaccine-associated CD4 TCRs spanning spike, with dominance at 160-218 and 743-854. Clonal diversity was possibly underestimated; the donors were predominantly white British and more often female.

TCRdb's copy holds only in-frame clones and misses some; the assay was immunoSEQ multiplex PCR. Among over 100,000 clones, approximately 91% were seen once, and the ten largest hold approximately 17%. Germline CDR1 reads ENHRY; CDR2 reads SYGVKD. The length of the CDR3 is 13 residues. Deletions cut 5 bases from V and 2 bases from J, with 9 bases between. In regard to this clone: Antigen unknown.

This rearrangement joins TRBV10-3 to TRBJ1-2, with D perhaps matching TRBD1 (5 bases). The origin of this receptor is an adult in good health. The input for sequencing was peripheral blood, taken on day 0 of AZD1222 vaccination. The chain's CDR3 is CAISPGLNYGYTF. For the CDR3, the DNA is TGTGCCATCAGTCCGGGACTCAACTATGGCTACACCTTC.